The 3 T cell receptor beta chains below all came from one sample that was sequenced in a study of T-cell reconstitution after alpha-beta-depleted transplantation in children. Unique molecular identifiers were incorporated into the prepared TCRbeta library. One entry per CDR3 protein, called by TCRdb with MiXCR from the PCR reads. This table has approximately 590,000 distinct CDR3 sequences, about 11% appearing once. Sample: PBMCs from the stem cell graft donor, taken from the stem cell graft. Receptors originate from a human donor who donated a stem cell graft to a child with acute myeloid leukemia.

This rearrangement joins TRBV2 to TRBJ1-2, with unresolved D. CDR3 length equals 15 residues. V gave up 6 bases and J gave up 2 bases, with 16 bases separating them. CDR1 and CDR2 from the germline V gene are SNHLY and FYNNEI. For the CDR3, the DNA is TGTGCCAGCAGGTTCACCGAAGTGGGGAACTATGGCTACACCTTC. It encodes CASRFTEVGNYGYTF.

The V call is TRBV12-3 or TRBV12-4, the J call TRBJ1-2; a weak D match, TRBD1 (5 bases). The CDR3 has 13 residues. Trimming pared 4 bases from V and 8 bases from J, leaving 14 bases between. The CDR3 nucleotides are TGTGCCAGCAGTTCCCTGACAGCCGGGGGCTACACCTTC. Translated, it gives CASSSLTAGGYTF.

The chain carries TRBV6-2 or TRBV6-3 and TRBJ2-5; D not certain. The CDR3 covers 11 residues. Germline V gene data show CDR1 as MNHEY and CDR2 as SVGEGT. The V and J ends lost 2 bases and 8 bases respectively, with 6 bases between them. The DNA for the CDR3 is TGTGCCAGCAGTTACGACCCTACCCAGTACTTC. Its translation is CASSYDPTQYF.